The clone carrying this T cell receptor (beta chain) was picked up many times. V lost 2 bases to trimming and J lost 7 bases; unmatched junction nucleotides: 21. In germline, CDR1 is SGHTA, CDR2 FQGNSA. The CDR3 covers 20 residues. The time point denotes: newly diagnosed GD, antithyroid drugs for less than 3 months. RNA isolated from PBMCs was used to make the TCR library. An endocrinology department in Xi'an, China, supplied the patients. Arm-PCR of CDR3 regions and iRepertoire HTBI primers were used to build TCR beta libraries. TCRdb analysed the multiplex PCR reads with MiXCR anew, one entry per CDR3 protein. The table lists 300,000 to 450,000 distinct CDR3 sequences, roughly a sixth of them singletons. These data originate in a study of regulatory T cells in long-lasting Graves disease.

Sequencing used peripheral blood mononuclear cells (PBMCs), obtained at new diagnosis, from a patient treated with antithyroid drugs. The J gene is TRBJ1-2, the V gene TRBV7-2; 11 positions agree with TRBD1. This TCR was sampled from a female donor with Graves disease. The CDR3 DNA reads TGTGCCAGCAGCTTAAGAATCGGTCTGGGACAGGGGGGCAGTATCAGTGGCTACACCTTC. Its translation is CASSLRIGLGQGGSISGYTF.